The 24 T cell receptor beta chains listed next were all sequenced from one sample in a study of T cells in Graves' hyperthyroidism and ophthalmopathy. The investigators amplified TCR beta CDR3 regions from RNA transcripts. The TCR CDR3 was amplified in a first-round RT-PCR using the HTBI primer set. Using its own MiXCR run on the multiplex PCR reads, TCRdb lists one record per CDR3 protein. The repertoire has approximately 360,000 distinct CDR3 sequences, approximately 14% of them found once; the top ten carry 25% to 35%. The sequenced material came from blood. The source of these receptors is a woman aged 18-29 years with Graves' hyperthyroidism that later progressed to Graves' ophthalmopathy.

V is TRBV27 and J is TRBJ2-2, with 11 bases fitting TRBD2. V shed 6 bases, J shed 0 bases, and the junction held 3 bases outside the gene matches. The germline gives CDR1 MNHEY, CDR2 SMNVEV (reference sequence). The CDR3 totals 16 residues. CDR3 nucleotides: TGTGCCAGCAGATTGACTAGCGGGGCGAACACCGGGGAGCTGTTTTTT. Protein sequence: CASRLTSGANTGELFF.

This clonotype was counted ten times or more. The rearrangement links TRBV3-1 to TRBJ2-5; tentatively, D is TRBD1 or TRBD2 (5 bases each). Germline V CDR1 and CDR2: LGHDT, YNNKEL (reference sequence). Trimming removed 4 bases at V and 6 bases at J, with 21 bases between. This CDR3 has 16 amino acids. The CDR3 reads CASSPRDPGPRKTQYF. The DNA of the CDR3 is TGTGCCAGCAGCCCAAGAGACCCGGGACCCCGAAAGACCCAGTACTTC.

This clonotype was picked up one time. The CDR3 reads CASSRGDRGPSGEQYF. CDR3 DNA: TGTGCCAGCAGTCGGGGGGACAGGGGGCCGTCTGGCGAGCAGTACTTC. V gene TRBV27 combines with J gene TRBJ2-7, with 12 positions matching TRBD1. The germline CDR1 and CDR2 sequences are MNHEY and SMNVEV (reference sequence). Losses at the gene ends were 5 bases for V and 6 bases for J; bases not matched to a gene: 11. The CDR3 is 16 residues long.

This clonotype showed up many times. V is TRBV7-8 and J is TRBJ2-3; D not resolved. There are 11 residues in the CDR3. Germline lookup yields CDR1 SGHVS and CDR2 FQNEAQ. Trimming took off 5 bases at V and 4 bases at J, with 4 bases between the two ends. DNA for the CDR3: TGTGCCAGCAGCCCCCCAGATACGCAGTATTTT. This encodes CASSPPDTQYF.

This clonotype was detected many times. The genes are TRBV7-8 and TRBJ2-7, with D uncertain. CDR1 and CDR2 (germline): SGHVS, FQNEAQ. Trimming shortened V by 5 bases and J by 3 bases, and 8 bases separated the two germline ends. The CDR3 is made up of 12 amino acids. The CDR3 coding sequence is TGTGCCAGCAGCCCCTCGGGCTACGAGCAGTACTTC. This encodes CASSPSGYEQYF. Full variable domain (rest looked up from reference TRBV7-8 and TRBJ2-7): GAGVSQSPRYKVAKRGQDVALRCDPISGHVSLFWYQQALGQGPEFLTYFQNEAQLDKSGLPSDRFFAERPEGSVSTLKIQRTQQEDSAVYLCASSPSGYEQYFGPGTRLTVT.

The chain combines TRBV20-1 with TRBJ2-7; TRBD1 agrees at 8 bases. After removal of 2 bases from V and 2 bases from J, the junction contained 5 bases not matched to a gene. The CDR3 spans 14 residues. The germline CDR1 and CDR2 sequences are DFQATT and SNEGSKA (reference sequence). The CDR3 DNA is TGCAGTGCTAGAATGCGGACAGGGACCTACGAGCAGTACTTC. Its protein is CSARMRTGTYEQYF.

The chain joins TRBV9 to TRBJ2-1; TRBD2 matches at 10 bases. Trimming cost V 0 bases and J 0 bases; bases outside gene matches: 15. The CDR3 is made up of 21 amino acids. Germline assignment: CDR1 SGDLS and CDR2 YYNGEE. The CDR3 spells CASSVGQPQTSGSTSYNEQFF. Here the CDR3 DNA reads TGTGCCAGCAGCGTAGGACAACCACAGACTAGCGGGTCCACCTCCTACAATGAGCAGTTCTTC.

The chain combines TRBV6-2 or TRBV6-3 with TRBJ2-1, with 10 bases aligning to TRBD1. Looked up from germline, CDR1 is MNHEY and CDR2 is SVGEGT. V dropped 2 bases and J dropped 6; count of bases not matched to a gene: 4. The CDR3 runs to 15 residues. The CDR3 protein is CASSYGQGGSNEQFF. As DNA, the CDR3 is TGTGCCAGCAGTTACGGACAGGGGGGCAGCAATGAGCAGTTCTTC.

Only a few counts were recorded for this clonotype. This chain joins TRBV18 and TRBJ2-7; TRBD1 or TRBD2 may be the D gene (7 bases each). The ends were cut back, 6 bases at V and 5 bases at J, with 14 bases in the middle. In germline, CDR1 is KGHSH, CDR2 LQKENI. This CDR3 is 13 amino acids long. The CDR3 region is CASSPRGGNEQYF. CDR3 bases: TGTGCCAGCTCCCCCAGGGGGGGAAACGAGCAGTACTTC.

The chain links TRBV7-3 to TRBJ1-1; D is unclear. V shed 4 bases and J shed 2 bases, with 8 bases lying between them. This CDR3 is 13 amino acids long. Germline loops: CDR1 SGHTA, CDR2 FQGTGA. This CDR3 reads CASSSLGNTEAFF. The CDR3 region has the DNA TGTGCCAGCAGCTCATTGGGAAACACTGAAGCTTTCTTT.

This clonotype was detected many times. This rearrangement joins TRBV11-2 to TRBJ2-1, with a tentative D call TRBD2 (6 bases). The V end lost 0 bases, the J end lost 5 bases, and 11 bases lay between the germline ends. CDR3 size: 15 residues. The germline CDR1 and CDR2 sequences are SGHAT and FQNNGV. The CDR3 DNA is TGTGCCAGCAGCTTAGATCGACTAGGGCACAATGAGCAGTTCTTC. It yields the protein CASSLDRLGHNEQFF.

The chain recombines TRBV10-3 with TRBJ1-6; 7 positions agree with TRBD1. With 4 bases clipped from V and 8 bases from J, the junction kept 2 bases outside the gene matches. CDR1 and CDR2 from the germline V gene are ENHRY and SYGVKD. The CDR3 has 13 amino acids. The CDR3 protein is CAISGQGDSPLHF. As DNA, the CDR3 is TGTGCCATCAGTGGCCAGGGGGATTCACCCCTCCACTTT.

On this clonotype itself: This may arise from a read error, as a much more abundant clone is one base away. The chain is built from TRBV20-1 and TRBJ2-5; 14 bases align to TRBD2. Germline lookup yields CDR1 DFQATT and CDR2 SNEGSKA (reference sequence). The CDR3 has 16 residues. CDR3 protein: CSADHGLAGGVETPYF. Here the CDR3 DNA reads TGCAGTGCCGACCACGGACTAGCGGGAGGAGTGGAGACCCCGTACTTC.

This clonotype was seen repeatedly, ten times or more. The genes are TRBV28 and TRBJ2-3; D gene ambiguous. Between the trimmed V and J ends, which lost 2 bases and 2 bases, there was a span of 8 bases. Germline CDR1 and CDR2: MDHEN and SYDVKM. The CDR3 sequence is 14 residues long. CDR3 nucleotides: TGTGCCAGCAGTTTACCCCGTCACACAGATACGCAGTATTTT. Amino acid sequence: CASSLPRHTDTQYF.

This clonotype was observed many times. This chain joins TRBV28 and TRBJ2-1; 10 bases match TRBD2. After removal of 0 bases from V and 9 bases from J, the junction contained 5 bases not matched to a gene. The CDR3 is 15 residues long. Germline-derived CDR1 and CDR2 are MDHEN and SYDVKM. The CDR3 spells CASSLWSSGRCEQFF. In DNA, the CDR3 is TGTGCCAGCAGTTTATGGTCTAGCGGGAGATGTGAGCAGTTCTTC.

This clonotype was detected many times. The V gene is TRBV9, the J gene TRBJ1-1, with a tentative D call TRBD1 (6 bases). Trimming cost V 4 bases and J 4 bases, with 14 bases left between them. Germline CDR1 and CDR2: SGDLS and YYNGEE. The CDR3 runs 14 residues. The CDR3 is CASSIQGTATEAFF. Here the CDR3 DNA reads TGTGCCAGCAGCATCCAGGGGACCGCCACTGAAGCTTTCTTT.

This clonotype showed up many times. The chain links TRBV5-5 to TRBJ2-1; D is perhaps TRBD1 or TRBD2 (5 bases each). V lost 6 bases and J lost 7, with 17 bases in between. The CDR3 contains 14 residues. Germline CDR1 reads SGHKS; CDR2 reads YYEKEE (reference sequence). The CDR3 region has the DNA TGTGCCAGCACTCATGGGGCGGGCTTAAATGAGCAGTTCTTC. Its protein product is CASTHGAGLNEQFF. Together with reference TRBV5-5 and TRBJ2-1, the CDR3 gives the full variable domain: DAGVTQSPTHLIKTRGQQVTLRCSPISGHKSVSWYQQVLGQGPQFIFQYYEKEERGRGNFPDRFSARQFPNYSSELNVNALLLGDSALYLCASTHGAGLNEQFFGPGTRLTVL.

The sample holds many counts of this clonotype. This rearrangement joins TRBV6-1 to TRBJ2-7; 11 bases fit TRBD1. V lost 6 bases to trimming and J lost 6 bases; unmatched junction nucleotides: 7. In germline, CDR1 is MNHNS, CDR2 SASEGT. The CDR3 runs 14 residues. The CDR3 DNA sequence: TGTGCCAGCAGCCTCGGGACAGGGGGACGCGAGCAGTACTTC. Translation: CASSLGTGGREQYF.

This clonotype was observed many times. The chain employs TRBV2 and TRBJ2-7; 8 nucleotides match TRBD1. After removal of 6 bases from V and 1 base from J, the junction contained 8 bases not matched to a gene. From germline, CDR1 is SNHLY and CDR2 FYNNEI. The CDR3 length is 15 residues. This chain's CDR3 is CASSRLDRVSYEQYF. CDR3 coding DNA: TGTGCCAGCAGCCGCCTGGACAGGGTATCCTACGAGCAGTACTTC.

Of note for this clonotype: Being one base from a much bigger clone, this may be a read error. This chain connects TRBV7-9 to TRBJ2-5; weak D call: TRBD2 (6 bases). This CDR3 region has 14 residues. Trimming took off 11 bases at V and 9 bases at J, with 25 bases between the two ends. Germline V lookup: CDR1 SEHNR, CDR2 FQNEAQ (reference sequence). In nucleotides, the CDR3 is TGTGCCTGGAGTGTAGGGCTAGAGGGCGGGGCCCAGTACTTC. Its translation: CAWSVGLEGGAQYF.

This rearrangement joins TRBV4-1 to TRBJ2-2, with D perhaps TRBD1 (5 bases). Looked up from germline, CDR1 is MGHRA and CDR2 is YSYEKL. Trimming shortened V by 10 bases and J by 1 base, and 13 bases separated the two germline ends. This CDR3 spans 14 amino acids. The DNA of the CDR3 is TGCGCCACCGCAGGGTTGGGGAACACCGGGGAGCTGTTTTTT. Its protein product is CATAGLGNTGELFF.

Ten or more counts support this clonotype. The chain carries TRBV3-1 and TRBJ2-7; 7 positions match TRBD1. The CDR3 length is 17 residues. With 2 bases clipped from V and 2 bases from J, the junction kept 12 bases outside the gene matches. Germline V gene sequence: CDR1 LGHDT, CDR2 YNNKEL (reference sequence). CDR3 DNA: TGTGCCAGCAGCCAAAGACAGGGACCTGTCTTAACCTACGAGCAGTACTTC. Its translation is CASSQRQGPVLTYEQYF.

The CDR3 DNA reads as TGCAGTGCTAGAGATCGAGGGGGAATCAATTCACCCCTCCACTTT. As protein: CSARDRGGINSPLHF. This chain links TRBV20-1 with TRBJ1-6; D might be TRBD1 (6 bases). CDR1 DFQATT and CDR2 SNEGSKA come from the germline V gene (reference sequence). The CDR3 covers 15 residues. The V end lost 0 bases, the J end lost 7 bases, and 13 bases lay between the germline ends.

This clonotype occurred a few times. The chain employs TRBV29-1 and TRBJ1-4, with a tentative D call TRBD1 (5 bases). V was pared by 4 bases and J by 10 bases, with 13 bases between. The CDR3 sequence is 12 residues long. CDR1 and CDR2 from the germline V gene are SQVTM and ANQGSEA. For the CDR3, the DNA is TGCAGCGTTGTGGACCAGGGACGAAAACTGTTTTTT. Its translation is CSVVDQGRKLFF. The full variable domain, rest sourced from reference TRBV29-1 and TRBJ1-4, is SAVISQKPSRDICQRGTSLTIQCQVDSQVTMMFWYRQQPGQSLTLIATANQGSEATYESGFVIDKFPISRPNLTFSTLTVSNMSPEDSSIYLCSVVDQGRKLFFGSGTQLSVL.